This T cell receptor beta chain was identified during a study of blood T cell repertoires in COVID-19. The data were produced by immunoSEQ multiplex PCR, yet TCRdb's version contains in-frame clones alone and is incomplete. The sample consists of roughly 120,000 clones, about 92% of them appearing once. Per germline, CDR1 MNHNS and CDR2 SASEGT. The CDR3 spans 16 residues. V was clipped by 0 bases and J by 0 bases, with 9 bases between them. Source material: peripheral blood. This sequence originates from a man between 60 and 75 years old with COVID-19, enrolled during active disease. The rearrangement uses TRBV6-1 and TRBJ2-1; tentative D call: TRBD2 (7 bases). CDR3 sequence: CASSEARGASYNEQFF. CDR3 DNA: TGTGCCAGCAGTGAAGCACGGGGGGCCTCCTACAATGAGCAGTTCTTC.